These T cell receptor beta chains were read from a single sample in a study of T-cell reconstitution after alpha-beta-depleted transplantation in children. From the PCR reads, TCRdb called clonotypes with MiXCR, one entry per CDR3 protein. The data hold some 120,000 distinct CDR3 sequences, with 23% observed a single time. The input for sequencing was PBMCs, mostly from graft donor cells, taken 180 days after TCRalphabeta/CD19-depleted stem cell transplant. The receptor source for this set is a male patient aged 2-15 years who had a stem cell transplant for chronic granulomatous disease, so the T cells may come from the graft donor. The CDR3 runs from the conserved cysteine through the conserved F or W. The D gene is left open where the match is weak. Size tells how often a clone was seen (once, few, many) or the class of an expanded clone, and some rows leave it out.

.	TRBV12-3/TRBV12-4	.	TRBJ2-1	CASSPPGPSYNEQFF	TGTGCCAGCAGTCCTCCGGGACCCTCCTACAATGAGCAGTTCTTC
.	TRBV12-3/TRBV12-4	few	TRBJ2-1	CASTPGSSYNEQFF	TGTGCCAGCACCCCGGGGAGTTCCTACAATGAGCAGTTCTTC
.	TRBV7-9	.	TRBJ2-3	CASSLDFGTGADTQYF	TGTGCCAGCAGCTTAGACTTCGGGACGGGAGCTGATACGCAGTATTTT
TRBD2	TRBV5-1	many	TRBJ2-1	CASSLVLADNEQFF	TGCGCCAGCAGCTTGGTTCTAGCGGACAATGAGCAGTTCTTC
.	TRBV15	many	TRBJ2-3	CATSSQRARNTQYF	TGTGCCACCAGCAGCCAACGTGCCAGGAATACGCAGTATTTT
.	TRBV29-1	.	TRBJ2-4	CSVVGRKNIQYF	TGCAGCGTTGTTGGGAGAAAAAACATTCAGTACTTC
.	TRBV12-3/TRBV12-4	.	TRBJ2-7	CASTRDAIYEQYF	TGTGCCAGCACCCGGGACGCAATCTACGAGCAGTACTTC
.	TRBV12-3/TRBV12-4	few	TRBJ2-4	CASSRMLVYRYF	TGTGCCAGCAGTCGGATGCTAGTTTATCGGTACTTC
.	TRBV20-1	few	TRBJ2-7	CSARRSFFGYEQYF	TGCAGTGCTAGACGGAGTTTTTTTGGCTACGAGCAGTACTTC
.	TRBV12-3/TRBV12-4	many	TRBJ2-5	CASSPTWGETQYF	TGTGCCAGCAGCCCGACCTGGGGAGAGACCCAGTACTTC
TRBD1	TRBV20-1	many	TRBJ2-7	CSAQNDRVSEQYF	TGCAGTGCCCAAAACGACAGGGTTAGCGAGCAGTACTTC
TRBD2	TRBV20-1	many	TRBJ2-3	CSARLGLAGDTQYF	TGCAGTGCTAGACTTGGACTAGCGGGAGATACGCAGTATTTT
.	TRBV6-4	few	TRBJ2-3	CASSETGASTDTQYF	TGTGCCAGCAGTGAAACGGGGGCAAGCACAGATACGCAGTATTTT
.	TRBV5-1	.	TRBJ2-7	CASTPSVGEQYF	TGCGCCAGCACCCCTTCTGTGGGCGAGCAGTACTTC
.	TRBV9	few	TRBJ2-7	CASSVGPGVDYEQYF	TGTGCCAGCAGCGTAGGACCGGGGGTGGACTACGAGCAGTACTTC
TRBD2	TRBV15	many	TRBJ2-2	CATSRGLAGVAGELFF	TGTGCCACCAGCAGGGGACTAGCGGGAGTCGCCGGGGAGCTGTTTTTT
.	TRBV27	.	TRBJ1-6	CASSRLLNSPLHF	TGTGCCAGCAGTCGACTCCTCAATTCACCCCTCCACTTT
TRBD1	TRBV12-3/TRBV12-4	.	TRBJ2-3	CASSRGQDTDTQYF	TGTGCCAGCAGCCGCGGACAGGACACAGATACGCAGTATTTT
TRBD1	TRBV29-1	few	TRBJ2-1	CSVFGTGPNEQFF	TGCAGCGTTTTTGGGACAGGGCCCAATGAGCAGTTCTTC
.	TRBV7-9	.	TRBJ2-5	CASSSGRNQETQYF	TGTGCCAGCAGCTCAGGACGGAACCAAGAGACCCAGTACTTC
.	TRBV19	few	TRBJ1-1	CASSIDLREAFF	TGTGCCAGTAGTATAGACCTCCGGGAAGCTTTCTTT
TRBD1	TRBV12-3/TRBV12-4	.	TRBJ1-4	CASSTRQGGDEKLFF	TGTGCCAGCAGCACCCGACAGGGTGGAGATGAAAAACTGTTTTTT
TRBD2	TRBV12-3/TRBV12-4	.	TRBJ2-5	CASSPKTSKRPETQYF	TGTGCCAGCAGTCCCAAGACTAGCAAGCGACCAGAGACCCAGTACTTC
.	TRBV28	.	TRBJ2-7	CASSLNGLEQYF	TGTGCCAGCAGTTTAAACGGGCTCGAGCAGTACTTC
TRBD1	TRBV5-1	few	TRBJ2-7	CASSPDRGVRWSEQYF	TGCGCCAGCAGCCCGGACAGGGGTGTTCGTTGGTCTGAGCAGTACTTC
.	TRBV20-1	few	TRBJ1-3	CSARSPGIFAGNTIYF	TGCAGTGCTAGGTCGCCAGGAATTTTCGCTGGAAACACCATATATTTT
.	TRBV12-3/TRBV12-4	.	TRBJ1-1	CASSLRGRANTEAFF	TGTGCCAGCAGTTTAAGGGGTAGGGCGAACACTGAAGCTTTCTTT
TRBD2	TRBV20-1	many	TRBJ2-7	CSASPPGTSGGWGYEQYF	TGCAGTGCTAGTCCCCCGGGAACTAGCGGGGGTTGGGGCTACGAGCAGTACTTC
.	TRBV5-1	.	TRBJ2-7	CASSLHRDHEQYF	TGCGCCAGCAGCTTGCACAGGGACCACGAGCAGTACTTC
.	TRBV25-1	.	TRBJ1-2	CASSENYGYTF	TGTGCCAGCAGTGAAAACTATGGCTACACCTTC
TRBD2	TRBV6-2/TRBV6-3	.	TRBJ2-1	CASRAGVHNEQFF	TGTGCCAGCCGAGCGGGAGTCCACAATGAGCAGTTCTTC
.	TRBV7-2	.	TRBJ2-5	CASSLAVGGLETQYF	TGTGCCAGCAGCTTAGCGGTGGGGGGGCTTGAGACCCAGTACTTC
TRBD2	TRBV7-6	few	TRBJ2-1	CASSKGLAETYNEQFF	TGTGCCAGCAGCAAGGGACTAGCGGAAACCTACAATGAGCAGTTCTTC
.	TRBV6-5	.	TRBJ2-7	CASSYEGTDYEQYF	TGTGCCAGCAGTTACGAGGGCACAGACTACGAGCAGTACTTC
.	TRBV6-2/TRBV6-3	many	TRBJ1-1	CASSYSTVGDTEAFF	TGTGCCAGCAGTTACTCGACGGTGGGGGACACTGAAGCTTTCTTT
.	TRBV12-3/TRBV12-4	few	TRBJ2-7	CASSLMVGTSYEQYF	TGTGCCAGCAGTTTAATGGTCGGGACATCCTACGAGCAGTACTTC
.	TRBV7-4	.	TRBJ1-6	CASSRSAVGSPLHF	TGTGCCAGCAGCCGTTCAGCAGTCGGTTCACCCCTCCACTTT
.	TRBV25-1	few	TRBJ1-2	CASSMRGTGYTF	TGTGCCAGCAGCATGAGGGGTACCGGCTACACCTTC
.	TRBV6-5	few	TRBJ2-1	CASSYSQYNEQFF	TGTGCCAGCAGTTACTCCCAGTACAATGAGCAGTTCTTC
.	TRBV20-1	many	TRBJ2-1	CSATESSYNEQFF	TGCAGTGCTACAGAGAGCTCCTACAATGAGCAGTTCTTC
TRBD1	TRBV12-3/TRBV12-4	few	TRBJ1-2	CASSASGTANYGYTF	TGTGCCAGCAGTGCGTCCGGGACAGCTAACTATGGCTACACCTTC
TRBD2	TRBV20-1	few	TRBJ2-3	CSARSLAGGPDTQYF	TGCAGTGCTAGGTCGCTAGCGGGGGGGCCTGATACGCAGTATTTT
.	TRBV9	many	TRBJ2-1	CASSPRSSYNEQFF	TGTGCCAGCAGCCCCCGTAGCTCCTACAATGAGCAGTTCTTC
TRBD1	TRBV30	many	TRBJ2-2	CACRQGERYTGELFF	TGTGCCTGCCGACAGGGGGAACGCTACACCGGGGAGCTGTTTTTT
.	TRBV13	.	TRBJ2-1	CASGSGLVVNEQFF	TGTGCCAGCGGCTCCGGCCTAGTCGTCAATGAGCAGTTCTTC
TRBD2	TRBV6-5	.	TRBJ2-7	CASTRGEGPFYEQYF	TGTGCCAGCACTCGTGGGGAGGGCCCTTTCTACGAGCAGTACTTC
TRBD1	TRBV12-3/TRBV12-4	many	TRBJ2-3	CASTTGGLTDTQYF	TGTGCCAGCACCACAGGGGGCCTTACAGATACGCAGTATTTT
.	TRBV24-1	many	TRBJ2-6	CATSDLSRDVGFSGANVLTF	TGTGCCACCAGTGATTTGTCCCGGGACGTAGGCTTCTCTGGGGCCAACGTCCTGACTTTC
.	TRBV5-5	many	TRBJ2-5	CASSYRRKTPSQETQYF	TGTGCCAGCAGCTATCGAAGAAAGACACCTAGCCAAGAGACCCAGTACTTC
.	TRBV12-3/TRBV12-4	.	TRBJ2-7	CASSLSPILGGRYEQYF	TGTGCCAGCAGTTTAAGCCCCATCCTCGGGGGCAGGTACGAGCAGTACTTC
.	TRBV20-1	few	TRBJ2-3	CSARSGSDTQYF	TGCAGTGCTAGAAGTGGGTCAGATACGCAGTATTTT
.	TRBV29-1	many	TRBJ2-5	CSVASRLVPETQYF	TGCAGCGTTGCCTCAAGACTAGTTCCAGAGACCCAGTACTTC
TRBD1	TRBV5-1	many	TRBJ1-4	CASSLRSGTGSEKLFF	TGCGCCAGCAGCTTGCGGTCGGGGACAGGGTCTGAAAAACTGTTTTTT